A single T cell receptor beta chain is shown here with its context. What it recognizes is unknown. The entry originates in a study of identical twins. Overall study findings and caveats: There is a chance that invariant MAIT and iNKT cells partially muddied zero-insertion analyses. Carriage of fewer insertions was seen in abundant cord blood beta clonotypes, whereas memory repertoires showed none. The study found that models underestimated out-of-frame TCR alpha sharing in monozygotic twins.

V lost 7 bases and J 7 bases, leaving 17 bases between the germline ends. Germline CDR1 is MDHEN and CDR2 is SYDVKM. This CDR3 is 13 amino acids long. Template switching supplied a universal primer site; unique molecular identifiers were carried on the cDNA. TCRdb analysed the 5' RACE reads with MiXCR anew, one entry per CDR3 protein. The sample has 510,000 or so distinct CDR3 sequences, around 15% seen once. In addition, the sample was reused for a study of yellow fever vaccine responses in identical twins.

The sequence was obtained from a woman between 18 and 29 years old in good health. Sequencing was carried out using CD4+ T cells sorted from blood. The J gene is TRBJ2-7, the V gene TRBV28; D perhaps matches TRBD2 (5 bases). Here the CDR3 reads CASTPSPRREQYF. The CDR3, as DNA: TGTGCCAGCACCCCAAGTCCTAGGAGGGAGCAGTACTTC. Based on the CDR3 plus reference TRBV28 and TRBJ2-7, the full variable domain is DVKVTQSSRYLVKRTGEKVFLECVQDMDHENMFWYRQDPGLGLRLIYFSYDVKMKEKGDIPEGYSVSREKKERFSLILESASTNQTSMYLCASTPSPRREQYFGPGTRLTVT.